This TCR beta chain was sequenced in a study of blood T cells in healthy people across ages. Study-level information: For every two T cells, template switching captured about one barcoded beta molecule.

Next came a second PCR, run for about 6 to 11 cycles, which used a sample-barcoded 5' primer along with a J-beta primer mix. Each cDNA molecule, via a template-switch adaptor with 12 random nucleotides, was tagged. From each sample, at least 2.5 million paired-end reads containing CDR3 were obtained. MiXCR, applied by TCRdb to the 5' RACE reads, yields one record per CDR3 protein. The sample records approximately 1,100,000 distinct CDR3 sequences, under 55% being singletons. With V trimmed by 4 bases and J by 4 bases, 3 bases remained unmatched. The CDR3 length is 12 residues. CDR1 and CDR2 from the germline V gene are SQVTM and ANQGSEA.

The TCR sequence derives from a woman in her sixties in good health. The sequenced sample consisted of blood. The chain joins TRBV29-1 to TRBJ1-2; 7 positions match TRBD1. CDR3 sequence: CSVGDSLYGYTF. CDR3 DNA: TGCAGCGTTGGGGACAGCCTCTATGGCTACACCTTC.